This T cell receptor (beta chain) was retrieved from a study of PD-1 blockade in classical Hodgkin lymphoma. Generated by immunoSEQ multiplex PCR, the TCRdb table keeps only in-frame clones and is missing some. The table includes over 70,000 clones, approximately 90% detected once. Time point reported: cycle 4 day 1 (C4D1), after less than 7 weeks of nivolumab. Every single patient, without exception, relapsed after autologous stem cell transplantation, and brentuximab vedotin exposure varied. The sequencing here drew on peripheral blood mononuclear cells (PBMCs), taken before the fourth cycle of nivolumab. The source of this sequence is a human donor with classical Hodgkin lymphoma.

Here the CDR3 DNA reads TGTGCCAGCAGCCTGCGGACCCACCATGAAGCTTTCTTT. This codes for CASSLRTHHEAFF. The chain joins TRBV6-5 to TRBJ1-1; D is unresolved. The V and J ends lost 6 bases and 7 bases respectively, with 15 bases between them. The CDR3 covers 13 residues. Germline V gene lookup returns CDR1 MNHEY and CDR2 SVGAGI.